A single T cell receptor (beta chain) is shown here with its context. The clone's antigen remains unknown. No base quality information exists; no much larger clone differs at one position. The trial excluded patients who had a history of autoimmune disease or who were on systemic immunosuppression. Peripheral blood for TCR sequencing was collected from all dose cohorts at baseline, on cycle 4 day 1, and on cycle 7 day 1. Samples came from an open-label, multicenter, first-in-human phase I dose-escalation trial of ivuxolimab. Adults with locally advanced or metastatic head and neck squamous cell, hepatocellular, melanoma or renal cell carcinoma were enrolled in the trial. CD4+ and CD8+ T cells were sorted separately from peripheral blood before TCR sequencing. To sequence the TCRbeta CDR3 region, genomic DNA was isolated from the sorted cells. TCRbeta CDR3 regions were sequenced using the immunoSEQ Assay. TCRdb provides this immuneACCESS table in a form limited to in-frame rearrangements. Some clones are lacking; in checked studies, under half of them reflect an unresolved V gene, and why the rest are absent is not known. In this sample the table shows under 70,000 clones, about 89% of which occur a single time. Jointly, the top ten make up roughly 0.99% of the sample.

The sample is drawn from a study of OX40 agonist ivuxolimab in advanced cancers. Some background on the complete study: Ivuxolimab was an agonistic, fully human IgG2 monoclonal antibody directed against OX40 (CD134), a costimulatory receptor. The purpose of peripheral TCRbeta sequencing was to test whether ivuxolimab changed TCR sequence diversity and led to clonal T-cell expansion. Intravenous ivuxolimab was administered to patients every 2 weeks at six dose levels: 0.01, 0.1, 0.3, 1.5, 3 and 10 mg/kg. Patients were allowed to have had prior anti-PD-1, anti-PD-L1 or anti-CTLA-4 therapy, and approximately 40% of the dose-escalation patients had previously received checkpoint inhibitors. The dose-escalation cohort was about 83% male with a mean age of roughly 60 years, ranging from roughly 20 to 80. Of the approximately 53 patients in dose escalation, 19 had hepatocellular carcinoma, roughly 15 had melanoma, 9 had renal cell carcinoma and 9 had head and neck cancer. The paper covers the monotherapy dose-escalation part of the phase I ivuxolimab trial, which included N of about 50 patients. Partial responses were achieved by three dose-escalation patients, of whom one had hepatocellular carcinoma and two had cutaneous melanoma. Summary of the overall study and its limitations: Partial responders in the 0.1-3.0 mg/kg groups had among the lowest normalized peripheral clonal expansion, especially among CD8+ T cells. Clonal expansion of both CD4+ and CD8+ blood T cells was observed from baseline to week 6 at doses 0.1 to 3.0 mg/kg. Which antigens the clonally expanded peripheral T cells were specific for was not determined. After ivuxolimab, CD8+ T cells had more expanded clones than CD4+ T cells on average. Low levels of normalized T-cell clonal expansion were also seen in some patients who did not respond.

Sequencing used CD4+ or CD8+ T cells sorted from blood, obtained in a trial of the OX40 agonist ivuxolimab. The receptor was derived from an adult with an advanced solid tumor such as melanoma, head and neck, liver or kidney cancer.

The nucleotide sequence reads TGTGCCAGCAGTTTAGGGACAGCAAGCAATCAGCCCCAGCATTTT. Translated, it reads CASSLGTASNQPQHF. The sequence is built from TRBV27 and TRBJ1-5; 7 central nucleotides agree with TRBD1. Relative to germline, V is missing 2 bases and J is missing 1 base, with 2 bases of the junction outside any gene match. CDR1 and CDR2 (MNHEY, SMNVEV) derive from the germline V gene (reference sequence). Counted from cysteine to phenylalanine, this CDR3 has 15 amino acids. The only DNA kept is the CDR3, 45 bases in frame from the first base.